Listed below are T cell receptor beta chains from one sample, sequenced in a study of blood T cell repertoires in COVID-19. The data were produced by immunoSEQ multiplex PCR, yet TCRdb's version contains in-frame clones alone and is incomplete. The profile shows 110,000 or so clones, 85% to 90% of them singletons. The sequenced sample was peripheral blood. The receptors stem from a man aged 65 to 85 who had recovered from COVID-19. CDR3s include the opening cysteine and the closing phenylalanine or tryptophan. The D gene is left open where the match is weak. Expanded clones are given a class, and other clones once, few, many or no size at all.

TRBV11-2	NA	NA	TRBJ1-1	TGTGCCAGCAGCTTACAGGGCGCGGGGGTAGGGGCGGCTTTCTTT	CASSLQGAGVGAAFF
TRBV18	NA	NA	TRBJ1-4	TGTGCCAGCTCACAATATGGGAGTAATGAAAAACTGTTTTTT	CASSQYGSNEKLFF
TRBV11-2	NA	NA	TRBJ2-7	TGTGCCAGCAGCTCGGGACTCTTCTACGAGCAGTACTTC	CASSSGLFYEQYF
TRBV7-8	NA	TRBD1	TRBJ2-5	TGTGCCAGCAGCTTAGGGTCCGGACAGGGAGAGACCCAGTACTTC	CASSLGSGQGETQYF
TRBV12-5	NA	NA	TRBJ1-5	TGTGCTAGTGGTCCCCGGACACGGAATCAGCCCCAGCATTTT	CASGPRTRNQPQHF
TRBV5-6	NA	NA	TRBJ1-5	TGTGCCAGCAGCTTGTTAGGCAGGGATAGCAATCAGCCCCAGCATTTT	CASSLLGRDSNQPQHF
TRBV5-1	NA	TRBD1	TRBJ1-2	TGCGCCAGCAGCCCCGGGACAGGGGTTAACTATGGCTACACCTTC	CASSPGTGVNYGYTF
TRBV28	NA	TRBD1	TRBJ1-5	TGTGCCAGCAGTTATACCCGGGGACAGGGGGATGAACAGCCCCAGCATTTT	CASSYTRGQGDEQPQHF
TRBV7-9	NA	TRBD1	TRBJ2-5	TGTGCCAGCAGCGCCGGGACAGCCCTCCAAGAGACCCAGTACTTC	CASSAGTALQETQYF
TRBV27	few	NA	TRBJ1-6	TGTGCCAGCAGTTTACTTAATTATAATTCACCCCTCCACTTT	CASSLLNYNSPLHF
TRBV6-5	NA	NA	TRBJ2-7	TGTGCCAGCAGCGGCGGGGACTCCTACGAGCAGTACTTC	CASSGGDSYEQYF
TRBV28	NA	NA	TRBJ1-2	TGTGCCAGCAGTTACAGGGATGATGGCTACACCTTC	CASSYRDDGYTF
TRBV7-8	NA	TRBD1	TRBJ1-2	TGTGCCAGCAGCCTCCGGGACAGCCATGGCTACACCTTC	CASSLRDSHGYTF
TRBV9	NA	NA	TRBJ2-5	TGTGCCAGCAGCGTAGCAGGGATAGAGACCCAGTACTTC	CASSVAGIETQYF
TRBV30	NA	TRBD1	TRBJ1-1	TGTGCCTTTCGACAGGGGTGGGGCACTGAAGCTTTCTTT	CAFRQGWGTEAFF
TRBV4-1	NA	TRBD2	TRBJ2-1	TGCGCCAGCAGCCAAGGAAGACTAGCGGGAGGGTACAATGAGCAGTTCTTC	CASSQGRLAGGYNEQFF
TRBV5-1	NA	TRBD1	TRBJ1-6	TGCGCCAGCAGCTGGACAGGGAGTAGATCCGGATATAATTCACCCCTCCACTTT	CASSWTGSRSGYNSPLHF
TRBV27	NA	NA	TRBJ2-3	TGTGCCAGCAGTCAGGACAGCCCCAATCAGCCCCAGTATTTT	CASSQDSPNQPQYF
TRBV12-5	NA	NA	TRBJ2-5	TGTGCTAGTTCTAGAGCCGAGTTCGAGACCCAGTACTTC	CASSRAEFETQYF
TRBV3-1/TRBV3-2	NA	NA	TRBJ1-6	TGTGCCAGCAGCCAAGATGGGGATAAGATGGGCCATAGGGAGGCGATCTATTCACCCCTCCACTTT	CASSQDGDKMGHREAIYSPLHF
TRBV24-1	NA	TRBD2	TRBJ2-1	TGTGCCACCAGTGATTTTGGGTTTGGGAGGGGCGATGAGCAGTTCTTC	CATSDFGFGRGDEQFF
TRBV9	NA	TRBD2	TRBJ2-1	TGTGCCAGCAGTCCACTAGCGGGGGGATACAATGAGCAGTTCTTC	CASSPLAGGYNEQFF
TRBV28	NA	NA	TRBJ1-3	TGTGCCAGCAGTTTACCCCCTGACAGGAGCTCTGGAAACACCATATATTTT	CASSLPPDRSSGNTIYF
TRBV9	NA	TRBD1	TRBJ2-3	TGTGCCAGCAGCCCGTGGACAGGTAGCACAGATACGCAGTATTTT	CASSPWTGSTDTQYF
TRBV5-4	NA	TRBD2	TRBJ2-2	TGTGCCAGCAGCACCGGGACTAGAGGAAACACCGGGGAGCTGTTTTTT	CASSTGTRGNTGELFF
TRBV6-5	NA	TRBD1	TRBJ1-2	TGTGCCAGCATTTACAGGGGGACTAACTATGGCTACACCTTC	CASIYRGTNYGYTF
TRBV6-7	NA	NA	TRBJ1-2	TGTGCCAGCAGTTACTGGGGCAGGGTCCCCTATGGCTACACCTTC	CASSYWGRVPYGYTF
TRBV4-1	NA	NA	TRBJ1-2	TGCGCCAGCAGCCAAGGAGGCGGTTGGGGCTACACCTTC	CASSQGGGWGYTF
TRBV6-5	NA	NA	TRBJ1-5	TGTGCCAGCAGCACTATGGGCAATCAGCCCCAGCATTTT	CASSTMGNQPQHF
TRBV29-1	NA	NA	TRBJ2-7	TGCAGCGCTGTCGACACCAGCTCCTACGAGCAGTACTTC	CSAVDTSSYEQYF
TRBV7-9	NA	NA	TRBJ1-1	TGTGCCAGCAGCTTAGAACAGGGTACCACTGAAGCTTTCTTT	CASSLEQGTTEAFF